This T cell receptor beta chain was identified in a study of blood T cell repertoires in COVID-19 (dated by TCRdb to 2020 to 2021). Notes on the research overall: Samples from collaborators originated in the United States, Italy and Spain and spanned both the acute and convalescent phases of COVID-19. Sample metadata almost always included a de-identified subject ID, COVID-19 status, age in years and sex. Deeply sampled blood TCRbeta repertoires from subjects exposed to, actively infected with, or recovered from COVID-19 were included in the dataset. The repertoires were released in a freely available public database meant as a resource for research on the immune response to SARS-CoV-2. The samples were drawn from two sources: the first 160 participants of the ongoing ImmuneRACE study, and 950 to 1,500 subjects contributed by 6 global collaborators. HLA class I and class II types, where available, came from metadata supplied by the sample provider rather than from assay-based typing. The prospective study material was composed of cDNA or gDNA derived from T cells, B-cell-depleted T cells, or PBMCs. General findings and caveats noted by the study authors: How much clinical and demographic metadata was included differed by source and by participant, and the metadata was provided uncurated.

On this clone: The antigen this receptor binds is unknown. Base quality data are lacking; no much larger clone is found one base away.

After removal of 6 bases from V and 7 bases from J, the junction retains 4 bases not matched to a gene. The CDR3 numbers 12 residues from cysteine through phenylalanine. The only DNA kept is the CDR3, 36 bases in frame from the first base. The germline V gene sets CDR1 to MNHEY and CDR2 to SVGAGI. Collaborating institutions collected whole blood in K2EDTA tubes following their own protocols. For TCRbeta analysis, collaborators shipped samples in one of three forms: frozen whole blood, isolated PBMCs, or DNA extracted from either of those sample types. The immunoSEQ Assay, a bias-controlled multiplex PCR, was used to amplify TCRbeta CDR3 regions from genomic DNA. In the paper's pipeline: The number of nucleated cells in each sample was estimated by amplification of reference gene primers within the assay. Sequence reads were collapsed and filtered to measure the absolute abundance of every unique TCRbeta CDR3 rearrangement. For each sample, productive Simpson clonality was calculated as the square root of Simpson's diversity index across productive rearrangements. In TCRdb, the immuneACCESS table is reduced to in-frame sequences with V and J assigned. These tables do not hold every clone; where another copy was compared, an unresolved V gene accounts for under half, and the others remain unexplained. That table furnishes V, J and clone size, whereas the DNA furnished D and trimming. The sample yields tens of thousands of clones; more than 85% were counted once. The ten largest clones represent 5% to 6.5% of the sample.

This receptor was identified in an elderly man in a cohort sampled during active COVID-19. The receptor chain draws on TRBV6-5 and TRBJ1-1, and TRBD1 matches 8 of the central bases. Source material: peripheral blood. The DNA is TGTGCCAGCAGACCAGGGACAGGTGAAGCTTTCTTT. It codes for CASRPGTGEAFF.